This record looks at one T cell receptor (beta chain) sequence and its context. The sample belongs to a study of blood T cell repertoires in COVID-19. Sequenced by immunoSEQ multiplex PCR; TCRdb stores in-frame clones only, minus some. The table shows about 180,000 clones, with around 80% occurring only once. Material for sequencing was PBMCs or T cells enriched from blood (not recorded which). The sequence was collected from a woman between 50 and 59 years old who had recovered from COVID-19.

CDR3 sequence (DNA): TGTGCCAGCAGTTCCTTGACACCTTATAATTCACCCCTCCACTTT. Protein sequence: CASSSLTPYNSPLHF. The chain links TRBV28 to TRBJ1-6, with unresolved D. V was trimmed by 4 bases and J by 4 bases, leaving 11 bases between them. This CDR3 has 15 amino acids. Germline assignment: CDR1 MDHEN and CDR2 SYDVKM.